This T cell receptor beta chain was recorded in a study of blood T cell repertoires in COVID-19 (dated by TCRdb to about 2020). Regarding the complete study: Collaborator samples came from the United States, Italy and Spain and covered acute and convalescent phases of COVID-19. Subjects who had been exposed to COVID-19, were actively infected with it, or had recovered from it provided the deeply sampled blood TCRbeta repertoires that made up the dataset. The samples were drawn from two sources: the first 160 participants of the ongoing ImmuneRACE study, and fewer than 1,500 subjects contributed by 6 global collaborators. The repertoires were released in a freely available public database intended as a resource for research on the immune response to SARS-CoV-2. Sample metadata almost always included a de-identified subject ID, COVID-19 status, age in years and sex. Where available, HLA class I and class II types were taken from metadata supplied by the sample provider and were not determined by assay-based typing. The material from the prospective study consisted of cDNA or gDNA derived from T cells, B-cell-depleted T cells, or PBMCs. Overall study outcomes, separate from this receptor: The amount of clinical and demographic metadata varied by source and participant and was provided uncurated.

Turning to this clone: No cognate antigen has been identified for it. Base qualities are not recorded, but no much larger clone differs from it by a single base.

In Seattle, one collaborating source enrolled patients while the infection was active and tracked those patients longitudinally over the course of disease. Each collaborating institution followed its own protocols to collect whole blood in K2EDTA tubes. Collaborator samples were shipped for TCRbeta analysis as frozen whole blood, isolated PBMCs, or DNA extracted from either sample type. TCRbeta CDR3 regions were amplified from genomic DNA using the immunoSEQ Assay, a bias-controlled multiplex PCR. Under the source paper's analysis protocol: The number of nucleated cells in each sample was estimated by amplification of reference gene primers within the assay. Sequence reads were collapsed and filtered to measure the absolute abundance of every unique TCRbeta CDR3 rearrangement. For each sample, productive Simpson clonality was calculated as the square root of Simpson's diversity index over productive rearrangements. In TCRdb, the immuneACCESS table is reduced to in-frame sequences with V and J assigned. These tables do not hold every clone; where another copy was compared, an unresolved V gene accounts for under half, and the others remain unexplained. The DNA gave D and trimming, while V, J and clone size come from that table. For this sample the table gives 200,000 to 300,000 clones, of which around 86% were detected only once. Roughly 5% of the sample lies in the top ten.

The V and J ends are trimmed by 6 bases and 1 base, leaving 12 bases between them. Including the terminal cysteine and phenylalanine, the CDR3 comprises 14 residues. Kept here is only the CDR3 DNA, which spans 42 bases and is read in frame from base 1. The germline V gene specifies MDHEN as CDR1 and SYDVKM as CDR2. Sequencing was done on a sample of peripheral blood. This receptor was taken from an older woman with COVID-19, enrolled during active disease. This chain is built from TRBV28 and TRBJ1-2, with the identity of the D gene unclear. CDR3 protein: CASSVLYNNYGYTF. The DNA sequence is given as TGTGCCAGCAGCGTTCTATATAATAACTATGGCTACACCTTC.